This is a list of T cell receptor beta chains from one sample in a study of sequential checkpoint blockade in melanoma. The data were produced by immunoSEQ multiplex PCR, yet TCRdb's version contains in-frame clones alone and is incomplete. The sample holds some 10,000 clones, approximately 30% seen once. The starting material was tumor tissue (inferred from file names), obtained from a patient given nivolumab and ipilimumab in sequence. These receptors came from a human donor with melanoma. The CDR3 runs from the conserved cysteine through the conserved F or W. The D gene is left open where the match is weak. Rows give clone size only sometimes, using once, few, many, or a class for an expanded clone.

clone_size: .; d_call: .; v_call: TRBV9; j_call: TRBJ1-1; cdr3_aa: CASSEEGRGTEAFF; cdr3_nt: TGTGCCAGCAGTGAAGAGGGAAGGGGCACTGAAGCTTTCTTT
clone_size: .; d_call: .; v_call: TRBV6-8; j_call: TRBJ1-6; cdr3_aa: CASSLSGQGNSPLHF; cdr3_nt: TGTGCCAGCAGTTTGTCGGGCCAGGGCAATTCACCCCTCCACTTT
clone_size: few; d_call: TRBD1; v_call: TRBV11-3; j_call: TRBJ1-6; cdr3_aa: CASSPEGRGSSPLHF; cdr3_nt: TGTGCCAGCAGCCCGGAAGGCAGGGGGAGTTCACCCCTCCACTTT
clone_size: few; d_call: TRBD1; v_call: TRBV5-1; j_call: TRBJ1-1; cdr3_aa: CASSGTGLNTEAFF; cdr3_nt: TGCGCCAGCAGCGGGACAGGGTTGAACACTGAAGCTTTCTTT
clone_size: few; d_call: .; v_call: TRBV29-1; j_call: TRBJ1-4; cdr3_aa: CSVRRVSNEKLFF; cdr3_nt: TGCAGCGTTCGGAGGGTATCTAATGAAAAACTGTTTTTT
clone_size: few; d_call: TRBD2; v_call: TRBV6-8; j_call: TRBJ2-3; cdr3_aa: CASSYRSSGDRTDTQYF; cdr3_nt: TGTGCCAGCAGTTACCGGTCTAGCGGGGACCGCACAGATACGCAGTATTTT
clone_size: .; d_call: TRBD2; v_call: TRBV4-1; j_call: TRBJ2-5; cdr3_aa: CASSQDVTSGGPQYF; cdr3_nt: TGCGCCAGCAGCCAAGACGTAACTAGCGGGGGGCCCCAGTACTTC
clone_size: many; d_call: .; v_call: TRBV11-3; j_call: TRBJ2-2; cdr3_aa: CASSLLTSLDGELFF; cdr3_nt: TGTGCCAGCAGCCTACTGACTAGTCTGGACGGGGAGCTGTTTTTT
clone_size: .; d_call: TRBD1; v_call: TRBV5-1; j_call: TRBJ1-2; cdr3_aa: CASSLEGGGVRYYGYTF; cdr3_nt: TGCGCCAGCAGCTTGGAAGGAGGGGGCGTCCGGTACTATGGCTACACCTTC
clone_size: large; d_call: TRBD1; v_call: TRBV9; j_call: TRBJ2-1; cdr3_aa: CASSVVGQRPNEQFF; cdr3_nt: TGTGCCAGCAGCGTAGTGGGACAGAGGCCCAATGAGCAGTTCTTC
clone_size: .; d_call: .; v_call: TRBV16; j_call: TRBJ1-1; cdr3_aa: CASSQSGARWVFF; cdr3_nt: TGTGCCAGCAGCCAATCAGGGGCTCGGTGGGTTTTCTTT
clone_size: many; d_call: TRBD1; v_call: TRBV11-3; j_call: TRBJ1-2; cdr3_aa: CASSLVQGVLYGYTF; cdr3_nt: TGTGCCAGCAGCTTGGTTCAGGGGGTGCTCTATGGCTACACCTTC
clone_size: many; d_call: .; v_call: TRBV11-3; j_call: TRBJ2-2; cdr3_aa: CASSLAGGAANTGELFF; cdr3_nt: TGTGCCAGCAGCTTGGCCGGGGGTGCGGCGAACACCGGGGAGCTGTTTTTT
clone_size: .; d_call: TRBD1; v_call: TRBV19; j_call: TRBJ1-2; cdr3_aa: CASSSTGSDGYTF; cdr3_nt: TGTGCCAGTAGTTCGACAGGGTCGGATGGCTACACCTTC
clone_size: .; d_call: TRBD1; v_call: TRBV11-3; j_call: TRBJ2-1; cdr3_aa: CASSTYRGAGNEQFF; cdr3_nt: TGTGCCAGCAGCACTTACAGGGGGGCAGGGAATGAGCAGTTCTTC
clone_size: .; d_call: .; v_call: TRBV15; j_call: TRBJ1-1; cdr3_aa: CATSRDPVLRGTEAFF; cdr3_nt: TGTGCCACCAGCAGAGATCCAGTACTACGGGGCACTGAAGCTTTCTTT